These T cell receptor beta chains were read from a single sample in a study of blood T cell repertoires in COVID-19. Profiled with immunoSEQ multiplex PCR; TCRdb holds only in-frame clones, not every one. The table lists 150,000 to 200,000 clones, 75% to 90% of them singletons. Sequencing was carried out using PBMCs or T cells enriched from blood (not recorded which). The receptor set was obtained from a man aged 65-85 years who had been exposed to COVID-19. The CDR3 runs from the conserved cysteine through the conserved F or W. Fields, in order: V gene, CDR3 protein.

V: TRBV2; CDR3: CASLIDWGGTGELFF
V: TRBV7-6; CDR3: CASSFSPNSYNSPLHF
V: TRBV5-1; CDR3: CASSSYWGGTDTQYF
V: TRBV6-5; CDR3: CASSPQGGVTGELFF
V: TRBV6-6; CDR3: CASSYSVRGNSPLHF
V: TRBV5-1; CDR3: CASSRQSTNTGELFF
V: TRBV20-1; CDR3: CSALQAYEQYF
V: TRBV30; CDR3: CAWKSYDIPNEKLFF
V: TRBV7-2; CDR3: CASSPRSVAPTF
V: TRBV7-2; CDR3: CASSLRRAGGSSGELFF
V: TRBV4-1; CDR3: CASSQDIWGGRGYNYGYTF
V: TRBV4-1; CDR3: CASSHEPGSNEQYF
V: TRBV2; CDR3: CASSLTDNYGYTF
V: TRBV6-2/TRBV6-3; CDR3: CASSSPLVLDGYTF
V: TRBV19; CDR3: CASRRGGTNEKLFF
V: TRBV9; CDR3: CASSVGGTGGYGYTF
V: TRBV3-1/TRBV3-2; CDR3: CASSPQRGAYNEQFF
V: TRBV23-1; CDR3: CASSPWKLTRSYEQYF
V: TRBV11-3; CDR3: CASSRFAPETQYF
V: TRBV20-1; CDR3: CSASPNTIQGAGGYTF
V: TRBV15; CDR3: CATSRDLVAGSNVLTF
V: TRBV4-3; CDR3: CASSQERSFTYTGELFF
V: TRBV29-1; CDR3: CSVEGQGGHNYGYTF
V: TRBV11-2; CDR3: CASSLDLQGGGYTF
V: TRBV6-5; CDR3: CASSSTGIYEQYF
V: TRBV24-1; CDR3: CATSDSGLAGIGELFF
V: TRBV11-2; CDR3: CASSFYPLGQGETQYF
V: TRBV12-5; CDR3: CASAPEGSDGYTF
V: TRBV10-1; CDR3: CASSDGQGVGDEQFF
V: TRBV11-3; CDR3: CASSLGTGSGTDTQYF
V: TRBV5-1; CDR3: CASTATGSNTEAFF
V: TRBV7-2; CDR3: CASSAATGLWYF